This TCR beta chain comes out of a study of molecular identifiers for immune sequencing clone quantification. A CD8+CD4-CCR7+CD45RA+ phenotype served as the sorting definition for naive CD8 T cells. Listed TCR primers and previously described methods were used for bulk TCR libraries. MiXCR was run by TCRdb on the PCR reads, yielding one entry per CDR3 protein. Here the sample spans about 65,000 distinct CDR3 sequences, about 18% being singletons. The study's findings and limits: Over 97% of CMV-specific effector molecules, but under 1% of naive ones, were in clones above 20 copies. Highly expanded clone sizes could be underestimated by identical TCR molecules that share a barcode.

This CDR3 has 15 amino acids. Germline V gives CDR1 SNHLY, CDR2 FYNNEI. The V end lost 6 bases, the J end lost 1 base, and 15 bases lay between the germline ends. As regards this clonotype: Its specificity is not known.

The chain is built from TRBV2 and TRBJ1-1; D unresolved. The clonotype comes from a human donor in good health. Some libraries in this study had Jurkat cell RNA spiked in. Source material: naive CD8+ T cells from blood, with Jurkat cell RNA spiked in. Indicated subset: FACS-sorted CD8+CD4-CCR7+CD45RA+ naive T cells. This CDR3 is CASRPKPLQNTEAFF. CDR3 coding DNA: TGTGCCAGCAGACCGAAGCCCCTTCAGAACACTGAAGCTTTCTTT.